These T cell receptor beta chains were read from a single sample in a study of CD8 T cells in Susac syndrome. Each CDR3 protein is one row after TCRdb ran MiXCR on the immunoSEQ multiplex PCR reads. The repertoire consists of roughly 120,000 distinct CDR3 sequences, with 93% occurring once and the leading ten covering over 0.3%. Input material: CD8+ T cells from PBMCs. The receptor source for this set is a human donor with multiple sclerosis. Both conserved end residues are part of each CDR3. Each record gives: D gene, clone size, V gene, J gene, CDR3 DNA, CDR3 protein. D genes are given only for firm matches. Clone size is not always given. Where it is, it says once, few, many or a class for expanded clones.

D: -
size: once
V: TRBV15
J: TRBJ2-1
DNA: TGTGCCACCAGCAGCCGGGACCCACTCTACAATGAGCAGTTCTTC
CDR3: CATSSRDPLYNEQFF

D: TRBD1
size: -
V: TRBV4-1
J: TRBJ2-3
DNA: TGCGCCAGCAGCGCCCGGGACAGGGTCCCCACAGATACGCAGTATTTT
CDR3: CASSARDRVPTDTQYF

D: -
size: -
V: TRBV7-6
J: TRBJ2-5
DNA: TGTGCCAGCAGCCCCCCCTTCCCCGAGACCCAGTACTTC
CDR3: CASSPPFPETQYF

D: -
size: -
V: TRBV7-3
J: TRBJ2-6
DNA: TGTGCCAGCAACCCCCGGGGGACTGGGGCCAACGTCCTGACTTTC
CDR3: CASNPRGTGANVLTF

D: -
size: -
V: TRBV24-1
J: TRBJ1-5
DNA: TGTGCCACCAGTGATGGCCCGGGGCCGCCCCAGCATTTT
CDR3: CATSDGPGPPQHF

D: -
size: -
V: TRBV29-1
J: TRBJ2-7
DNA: TGCAGCGTTGATTTACAGGGCGAAGACGAGCAGTACTTC
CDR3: CSVDLQGEDEQYF

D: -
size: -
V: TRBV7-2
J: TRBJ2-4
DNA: TGTGCCAGCAGCTTAGGTACAGGGAACATTCAGTACTTC
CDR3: CASSLGTGNIQYF

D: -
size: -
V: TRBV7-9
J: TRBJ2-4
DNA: TGTGCCAGCAGCCAGATAACAGGGAGAGCCAAAAACATTCAGTACTTC
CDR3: CASSQITGRAKNIQYF

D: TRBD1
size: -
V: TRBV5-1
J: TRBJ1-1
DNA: TGCGCCAGCAGCTTGTCCCCAGGGGGCACTGAAGCTTTCTTT
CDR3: CASSLSPGGTEAFF

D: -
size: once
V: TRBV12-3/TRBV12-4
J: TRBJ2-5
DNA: TGTGCCAGCCAGGGCTGGGGGAGGCTGCCTCAAGAGACCCAGTACTTC
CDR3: CASQGWGRLPQETQYF

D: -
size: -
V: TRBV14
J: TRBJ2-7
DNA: TGTGCCAGCAGCCAAGCCCCCCCGTCCTACGAGCAGTACTTC
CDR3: CASSQAPPSYEQYF